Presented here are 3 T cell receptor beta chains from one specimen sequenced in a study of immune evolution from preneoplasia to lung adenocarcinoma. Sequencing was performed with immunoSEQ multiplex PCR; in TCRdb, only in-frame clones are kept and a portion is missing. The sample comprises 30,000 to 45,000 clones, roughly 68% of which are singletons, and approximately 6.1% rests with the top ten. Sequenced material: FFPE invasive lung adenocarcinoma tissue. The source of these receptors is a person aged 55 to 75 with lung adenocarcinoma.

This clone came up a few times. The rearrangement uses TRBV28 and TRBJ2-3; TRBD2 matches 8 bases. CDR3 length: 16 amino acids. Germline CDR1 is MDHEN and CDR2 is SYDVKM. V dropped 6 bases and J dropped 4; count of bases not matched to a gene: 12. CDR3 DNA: TGTGCCAGCAGCTCCATAGCGGGAAAGGACGCAGATACGCAGTATTTT. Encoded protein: CASSSIAGKDADTQYF.

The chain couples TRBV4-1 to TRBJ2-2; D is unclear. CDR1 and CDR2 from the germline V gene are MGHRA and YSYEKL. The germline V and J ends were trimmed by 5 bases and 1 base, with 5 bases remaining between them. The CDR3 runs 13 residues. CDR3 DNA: TGCGCCAGCAGCGAGAGGAACACCGGGGAGCTGTTTTTT. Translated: CASSERNTGELFF.

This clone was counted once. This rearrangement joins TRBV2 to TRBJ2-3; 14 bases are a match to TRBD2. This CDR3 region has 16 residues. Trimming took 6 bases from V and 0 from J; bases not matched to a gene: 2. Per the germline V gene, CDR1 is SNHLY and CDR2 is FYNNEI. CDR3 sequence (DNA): TGTGCCAGCAGACGACTAGCGGGAGGGAGCACAGATACGCAGTATTTT. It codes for CASRRLAGGSTDTQYF. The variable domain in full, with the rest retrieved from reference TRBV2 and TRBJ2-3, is EPEVTQTPSHQVTQMGQEVILRCVPISNHLYFYWYRQILGQKVEFLVSFYNNEISEKSEIFDDQFSVERPDGSNFTLKIRSTKLEDSAMYFCASRRLAGGSTDTQYFGPGTRLTVL.